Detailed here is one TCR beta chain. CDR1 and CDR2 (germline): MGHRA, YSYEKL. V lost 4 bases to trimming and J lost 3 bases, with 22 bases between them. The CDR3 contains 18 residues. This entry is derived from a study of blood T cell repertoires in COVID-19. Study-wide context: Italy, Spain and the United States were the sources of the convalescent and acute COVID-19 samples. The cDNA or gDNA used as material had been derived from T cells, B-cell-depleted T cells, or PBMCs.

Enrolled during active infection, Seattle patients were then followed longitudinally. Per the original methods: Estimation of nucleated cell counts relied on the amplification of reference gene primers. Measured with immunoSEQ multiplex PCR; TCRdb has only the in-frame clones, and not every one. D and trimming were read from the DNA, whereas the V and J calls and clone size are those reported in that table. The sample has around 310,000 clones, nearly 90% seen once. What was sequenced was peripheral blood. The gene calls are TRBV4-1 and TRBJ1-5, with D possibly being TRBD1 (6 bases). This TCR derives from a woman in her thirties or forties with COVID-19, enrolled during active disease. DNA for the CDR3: TGCGCCAGCAGCCCCCTTCTTCGACAGGCCAGGGACAATCAGCCCCAGCATTTT. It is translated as CASSPLLRQARDNQPQHF.